What follows describes a single TCR beta chain. These data come from a study of blood T cell repertoires in COVID-19. Across the study: Specimens from acute and convalescent COVID-19 originated in the United States, Italy and Spain. From T cells, B-cell-depleted T cells, or PBMCs came the material, which was cDNA or gDNA.

In Seattle, patients joined the study during active infection and were tracked longitudinally. The CDR3 totals 16 residues. Per germline, CDR1 SGHNT and CDR2 YYREEE (reference sequence). The V gene lost 5 bases and the J gene lost 2 bases, with 16 bases spanning the gap. Original data processing: Estimation of nucleated cell counts was performed using reference gene primer amplification. The assay was immunoSEQ multiplex PCR, and TCRdb's table has in-frame clones only and misses some. That table is the source of V, J and clone size, and D and trimming were worked out from the DNA. Of 200,000 to 250,000 clones in the sample, roughly 80% were seen once.

V usage is TRBV5-4 and J usage is TRBJ2-2, with D possibly matching TRBD2 (7 bases). Sequenced sample: peripheral blood. This sequence was found in a woman of 80 years or more with COVID-19, enrolled during active disease. The CDR3 here is CASRTGGRQNTGELFF. CDR3 in DNA: TGTGCCAGCAGGACGGGGGGCAGGCAAAACACCGGGGAGCTGTTTTTT.